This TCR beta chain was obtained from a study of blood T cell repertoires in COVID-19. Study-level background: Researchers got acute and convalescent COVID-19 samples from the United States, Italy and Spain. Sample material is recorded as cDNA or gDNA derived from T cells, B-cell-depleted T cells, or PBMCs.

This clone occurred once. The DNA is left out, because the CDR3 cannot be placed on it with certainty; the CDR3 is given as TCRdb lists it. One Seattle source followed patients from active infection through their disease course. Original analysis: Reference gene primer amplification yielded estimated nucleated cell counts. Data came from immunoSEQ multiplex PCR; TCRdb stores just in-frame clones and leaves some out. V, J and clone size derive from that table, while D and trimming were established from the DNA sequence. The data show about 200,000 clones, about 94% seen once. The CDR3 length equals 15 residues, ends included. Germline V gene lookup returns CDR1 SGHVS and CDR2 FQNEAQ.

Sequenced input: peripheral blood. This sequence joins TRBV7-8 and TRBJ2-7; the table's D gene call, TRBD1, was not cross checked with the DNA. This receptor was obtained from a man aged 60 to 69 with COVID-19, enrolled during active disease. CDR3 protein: CASSLAVDNSYEQYF.